These 22 T cell receptor beta chains came from one sample sequenced in a study of blood T cells in healthy people across ages. A second PCR, run for about 7 to 12 cycles, used a sample-barcoded 5' primer plus a J-beta primer mix. TCRdb re-called the 5' RACE reads through MiXCR, storing one row per CDR3 protein. The sample lists about 760,000 distinct CDR3 sequences; around 25% were seen once. These data are also associated with another study on T cells of mothers and their children.

The sequencing sample was made of blood. The receptors here all came from a boy between 5 and 17 years old in good health.

This clonotype has a handful of counts. The chain joins TRBV3-1 to TRBJ1-2; D is undetermined. The ends were cut back, 0 bases at V and 8 bases at J, with 7 bases in the middle. The length of the CDR3 is 12 residues. The germline V gene has CDR1 LGHDT and CDR2 YNNKEL (reference sequence). CDR3 nucleotide sequence: TGTGCCAGCAGCCAAGATACGAGAGGCTACACCTTC. Its translation is CASSQDTRGYTF.

The chain has TRBV24-1 and TRBJ1-4; D remains ambiguous. There are 14 residues in the CDR3. The V end lost 3 bases, the J end lost 3 bases, and 7 bases lay between the germline ends. The germline CDR1 and CDR2 sequences are KGHDR and SFDVKD. The CDR3 here is CATSDPAANEKLFF. CDR3 in DNA: TGTGCCACCAGTGATCCGGCCGCTAATGAAAAACTGTTTTTT.

This clonotype was counted ten times or more. V gene TRBV7-9 combines with J gene TRBJ2-7; tentative D call: TRBD2 (5 bases). The CDR3 totals 14 residues. The germline V gene has CDR1 SEHNR and CDR2 FQNEAQ (reference sequence). The V end lost 1 base, the J end lost 3 bases, and 10 bases lay between the germline ends. CDR3 loop: CASSLVTGSYEQYF. CDR3 in DNA: TGTGCCAGCAGCTTAGTCACGGGGAGCTACGAGCAGTACTTC.

The V gene is TRBV28, the J gene TRBJ2-5; a weak D match, TRBD2 (5 bases). The CDR3 is 16 residues long. Germline assignment: CDR1 MDHEN and CDR2 SYDVKM. The V end was cut by 0 bases, the J end by 5 bases, with 16 bases between. CDR3: CASSLCRRLPSETQYF. CDR3 in DNA: TGTGCCAGCAGTTTATGCCGGCGACTACCTAGCGAGACCCAGTACTTC.

The rearrangement links TRBV3-1 to TRBJ1-4; D is uncertain. Germline V gene sequence: CDR1 LGHDT, CDR2 YNNKEL (reference sequence). CDR3 size: 15 residues. The V and J ends lost 4 bases and 4 bases respectively, with 13 bases between them. CDR3 protein: CASSPAEESNEKLFF. DNA of the CDR3: TGTGCCAGCAGCCCAGCAGAGGAAAGTAATGAAAAACTGTTTTTT.

This clonotype has just one count. V gene TRBV6-5 combines with J gene TRBJ2-5, with D possibly being TRBD2 (6 bases). With 2 bases removed from V and 2 bases from J, the gap between germline ends came to 9 bases. Germline V gene lookup returns CDR1 MNHEY and CDR2 SVGAGI. There are 14 residues in the CDR3. The CDR3 DNA reads TGTGCCAGCAGTTACGGGAGGAAGCAAGAGACCCAGTACTTC. Protein sequence: CASSYGRKQETQYF.

The chain is built from TRBV15 and TRBJ2-5; possibly TRBD1 or TRBD2 for D (5 bases each). Deletions cut 1 base from V and 2 bases from J, with 11 bases between. The CDR3 has 15 residues. Germline assignment: CDR1 LNHNV and CDR2 YYDKDF (reference sequence). The CDR3 region has the DNA TGTGCCACCAGCAGAGGAGGGGTACGACAAGAGACCCAGTACTTC. Its translation is CATSRGGVRQETQYF.

The table lists this clonotype with a few counts. The V and J genes are TRBV27 and TRBJ2-1; D gene uncertain. The DNA matches TRBJ2-5 better at its end, which makes the J call doubtful. The CDR3 spans 14 residues. Germline loops: CDR1 MNHEY, CDR2 SMNVEV (reference sequence). In DNA form, the CDR3 reads TGTGCCAGCAGTCCTACCTACCGGCAAGAGACCCAGTACTTC. Encoded protein: CASSPTYRQETQYF.

The table lists this clonotype with a few counts. V gene TRBV7-9 combines with J gene TRBJ2-5, with 9 bases that match TRBD1. The germline gives CDR1 SEHNR, CDR2 FQNEAQ (reference sequence). With V trimmed by 0 bases and J by 10 bases, 15 bases remained unmatched. There are 17 residues in the CDR3. The CDR3 sequence is CASSLASGTGLFKDQYF. CDR3 nucleotides: TGTGCCAGCAGCTTAGCCTCCGGGACAGGGTTATTTAAAGACCAGTACTTC.

The V call is TRBV2, the J call TRBJ1-1; no reliable D call. V shed 7 bases and J shed 3 bases, with 9 bases lying between them. CDR3 length: 12 residues. CDR1 SNHLY and CDR2 FYNNEI come from the germline V gene. CDR3 DNA: TGTGCCAGCACTAAAGACCACACTGAAGCTTTCTTT. Its translation: CASTKDHTEAFF.

This clonotype was seen only a few times. The J gene is TRBJ2-3, the V gene TRBV11-2; D tentatively fits TRBD1 or TRBD2 (5 bases each). From germline, CDR1 is SGHAT and CDR2 FQNNGV. This CDR3 has 15 residues. The V and J ends lost 5 bases and 2 bases respectively, with 14 bases between them. The CDR3 region is CASSLSGTHTDTQYF. The CDR3 region has the DNA TGTGCCAGCAGCCTCTCCGGGACCCACACAGATACGCAGTATTTT. The variable domain in full, with the rest retrieved from reference TRBV11-2 and TRBJ2-3, is EAGVAQSPRYKIIEKRQSVAFWCNPISGHATLYWYQQILGQGPKLLIQFQNNGVVDDSQLPKDRFSAERLKGVDSTLKIQPAKLEDSAVYLCASSLSGTHTDTQYFGPGTRLTVL.

With respect to this clonotype: The junction departs from germline at one end; a sequencing error may be responsible. This chain connects TRBV7-7 to TRBJ2-5; TRBD1 matches at 9 bases. This CDR3 spans 13 amino acids. The V gene's germline CDR1 is SSHAT and CDR2 FNYEAQ (reference sequence). The CDR3 DNA follows: TGTGCTAGCAGCCAACAGGGGGCCGAGACCCAGTACTTC. It is translated as CASSQQGAETQYF.

This clonotype is categorized as medium-sized. The V call is TRBV20-1, the J call TRBJ2-1, with TRBD2 matching over 11 bases. The V segment lost 7 bases and the J segment 9 bases; nucleotides outside the gene matches: 17. Germline V gene data show CDR1 as DFQATT and CDR2 as SNEGSKA (reference sequence). CDR3 length equals 16 residues. The DNA of the CDR3 is TGCAGTGTTCTAGGGAGTAGCGGGAGGGAAGTATTTGAGCAGTTCTTC. Protein product: CSVLGSSGREVFEQFF.

This clonotype was seen more than once but under ten times. V gene TRBV7-8 combines with J gene TRBJ2-1; 8 nucleotides agree with TRBD1. The DNA matches TRBJ2-7 better at its end, which makes the J call doubtful. This CDR3 is built from 16 residues. Germline V gene sequence: CDR1 SGHVS, CDR2 FQNEAQ. The CDR3 region has the DNA TGTGCCAGCAGCCCGAGCCGCGCAGACAGGGGCTACGAGCAGTACTTC. It codes for CASSPSRADRGYEQYF.

V and J are TRBV20-1 and TRBJ2-5; perhaps D is TRBD1 or TRBD2 (5 bases each). The CDR3 covers 16 residues. V gave up 0 bases and J gave up 5 bases, with 19 bases separating them. Per germline, CDR1 DFQATT and CDR2 SNEGSKA (reference sequence). This CDR3 reads CSARDPAKGPQETQYF. Written as DNA, the CDR3 is TGCAGTGCTAGAGATCCTGCAAAGGGACCGCAGGAGACCCAGTACTTC.

This sequence joins TRBV20-1 and TRBJ2-1; 13 bases fit TRBD2. CDR1 and CDR2 (germline): DFQATT, SNEGSKA (reference sequence). The CDR3 is 16 amino acids. With 2 bases clipped from V and 7 bases from J, the junction kept 8 bases outside the gene matches. This CDR3 reads CSARPTSGRLGNEQFF. DNA for the CDR3: TGCAGTGCTAGACCGACTAGCGGGAGGTTGGGGAATGAGCAGTTCTTC.

The rearrangement joins TRBV12-3 or TRBV12-4 to TRBJ2-1; D is uncertain. The CDR3 is made up of 17 amino acids. V gave up 3 bases and J gave up 2 bases, with 17 bases separating them. The DNA for the CDR3 is TGTGCCAGCAGTTTTTCCCTGCTCGAGGTTCCCTACAATGAGCAGTTCTTC. The encoded protein is CASSFSLLEVPYNEQFF.

The chain has TRBV4-2 and TRBJ2-5; 7 positions match TRBD2. The tail of the sequence fits TRBJ2-7 better, so the J call may be wrong. This CDR3 has 15 amino acids. From germline, CDR1 is LGHNA and CDR2 YNFKEQ. DNA of the CDR3: TGTGCCAGCAGCCAGCAGTCGAGCGGGGCCTACGAGCAGTACTTC. Protein sequence: CASSQQSSGAYEQYF.

This clonotype was detected a few times. This chain joins TRBV7-9 and TRBJ2-1; D remains unclear. Deletions cut 4 bases from V and 12 bases from J, with 13 bases between. The CDR3 has 12 residues. CDR1 and CDR2 (germline): SEHNR, FQNEAQ (reference sequence). CDR3 DNA sequence: TGTGCCAGCAGCTCACCGCCTCCTCGGCAGTTCTTC. Protein product: CASSSPPPRQFF.

V is TRBV6-2 or TRBV6-3 and J is TRBJ2-7; D tentatively reads TRBD1 or TRBD2 (5 bases each). V was trimmed by 5 bases and J by 13 bases, leaving 15 bases between them. The CDR3 is made up of 11 amino acids. Germline assignment: CDR1 MNHEY and CDR2 SVGEGT. The CDR3 DNA is TGTGCCAGCAGTACCGTAGGGACCTTATACTTC. Its translation is CASSTVGTLYF.

This clonotype turned up a few times. One end of the junction varies from germline; a read error may be responsible. V usage is TRBV11-2 and J usage is TRBJ2-1, with D maybe TRBD1 (5 bases). This CDR3 has 17 residues. The germline gives CDR1 SGHAT, CDR2 FQNNGV. The CDR3 DNA reads as TGCGCCAGCAGCTTAGACCTGGGGCAGATCTTATACAATGAGCAGTTCTTC. Translation gives CASSLDLGQILYNEQFF.

The chain joins TRBV7-9 to TRBJ2-4; D gene uncertain. V lost 4 bases to trimming and J lost 1 base, with 14 bases between them. The CDR3 sequence is 16 residues long. The germline CDR1 and CDR2 sequences are SEHNR and FQNEAQ (reference sequence). This CDR3 is CASSWMAASAKNIQYF. The CDR3 DNA reads TGTGCCAGCAGCTGGATGGCCGCCAGTGCCAAAAACATTCAGTACTTC.